A selection of T cell receptor beta chains follows, all from one sample in a study of T cell repertoires in cytomegalovirus infection. TCRdb redid the calling of the reads with MiXCR, one entry per CDR3 protein. The sample holds under 600,000 distinct CDR3 sequences, approximately 15% seen once. Specimen: CD8+ T cells from PBMCs. These receptors were taken from a human donor in good health (CMV status not recorded). Some clones in this sample may be carry-over from other donors' samples. Each CDR3 is given with its conserved first and last residue. The D gene is left open where the match is weak. Only part of the rows carry a size: once, few, many, or a class if the clone is expanded.

d_call j_call clone_size v_call cdr3_aa cdr3_nt
- TRBJ1-5 many TRBV12-3/TRBV12-4 CASSVEQGPKPQHF TGTGCCAGCAGTGTAGAACAGGGTCCCAAGCCCCAGCATTTT
TRBD1 TRBJ2-3 few TRBV27 CASSLSPGGADTQYF TGTGCCAGCAGTTTATCTCCAGGGGGCGCAGATACGCAGTATTTT
- TRBJ2-7 many TRBV7-3 CASSLNFYSREQYF TGTGCCAGCAGCTTAAATTTCTACTCGCGAGAGCAGTACTTC
- TRBJ2-1 many TRBV28 CASSLGTQNENEQFF TGTGCCAGCAGTTTAGGTACTCAAAATGAGAATGAGCAGTTCTTC
- TRBJ1-2 many TRBV27 CASSPFLPRGDYGYTF TGTGCCAGCAGTCCCTTCCTCCCGAGGGGGGACTATGGCTACACCTTC
- TRBJ1-1 many TRBV11-2 CASTNPTDLNTEAFF TGTGCCAGTACTAACCCGACGGACTTGAACACTGAAGCTTTCTTT
- TRBJ2-3 - TRBV2 CASSEWRDGTDTQYF TGTGCCAGCAGTGAATGGAGGGACGGCACAGATACGCAGTATTTT
- TRBJ2-3 - TRBV5-1 CASSLRGTNTDTQYF TGCGCCAGCAGCCTGCGTGGGACAAACACAGATACGCAGTATTTT
TRBD2 TRBJ2-5 few TRBV9 CASSPWTSDSRETQYF TGTGCCAGCAGCCCTTGGACTAGCGACAGCCGGGAGACCCAGTACTTC
- TRBJ2-3 - TRBV29-1 CSVEGGSVSTDTQYF TGCAGCGTTGAGGGTGGGTCGGTTAGCACAGATACGCAGTATTTT
TRBD1 TRBJ2-7 - TRBV11-1 CASSVGQGGLYEQYF TGTGCCAGCAGCGTCGGACAGGGAGGTCTCTACGAGCAGTACTTC
- TRBJ2-5 - TRBV4-2 CASSQGQGRETQYF TGTGCCAGCAGCCAAGGGCAGGGGAGGGAGACCCAGTACTTC
TRBD1 TRBJ2-7 many TRBV6-1 CASSLSGTGAHEQYF TGTGCCAGCAGTTTATCCGGGACAGGGGCCCACGAGCAGTACTTC
- TRBJ1-2 - TRBV29-1 CSVPGPNNGYTF TGCAGCGTCCCGGGACCAAACAATGGCTACACCTTC
- TRBJ1-5 many TRBV28 CASSTTGYGQPQHF TGTGCCAGCAGTACTACAGGGTATGGGCAGCCCCAGCATTTT
- TRBJ2-6 - TRBV3-1 CVSSQDNFLSGANVLTF TGTGTCAGCAGCCAAGACAATTTTCTCTCTGGGGCCAACGTCCTGACTTTC
TRBD1 TRBJ2-1 few TRBV28 CASRMTGDYNEQFF TGTGCCAGCAGGATGACAGGGGACTACAATGAGCAGTTCTTC
TRBD1 TRBJ1-2 few TRBV19 CASRDRGLYGYTF TGTGCCAGTAGGGACAGGGGGCTCTATGGCTACACCTTC
- TRBJ2-1 many TRBV7-9 CASSFADF TGTGCCAGCAGCTTTGCCGACTTC
- TRBJ1-5 - TRBV6-1 CASSEDGVQPQHF TGTGCCAGCAGTGAAGACGGTGTACAGCCCCAGCATTTT
TRBD1 TRBJ1-5 many TRBV7-8 CASSLRGQGKSNQPQHF TGTGCCAGCAGCTTAAGGGGACAGGGAAAAAGCAATCAGCCCCAGCATTTT
TRBD2 TRBJ2-1 many TRBV2 CASSLGTSGISEQFF TGTGCCAGCAGTCTCGGGACTAGCGGGATCAGTGAGCAGTTCTTC
- TRBJ1-1 many TRBV12-3/TRBV12-4 CASRLRRWNTEAFF TGTGCCAGCAGACTTAGACGGTGGAACACTGAAGCTTTCTTT
- TRBJ2-1 many TRBV7-9 CASSLFTGNEQFF TGTGCCAGCAGCTTATTTACGGGCAATGAGCAGTTCTTC
- TRBJ1-1 many TRBV11-2 CASSLDGGLNTEAFF TGTGCCAGCAGCTTAGACGGAGGGTTGAACACTGAAGCTTTCTTT
- TRBJ1-1 many TRBV6-6 CASRAIEAFF TGTGCCAGCAGAGCGATAGAAGCTTTCTTT
- TRBJ1-4 - TRBV12-3/TRBV12-4 CASSLVRANEILFF TGTGCCAGCAGTTTAGTCAGGGCTAATGAAATACTGTTTTTT
- TRBJ2-4 few TRBV5-5 CASSAFSGTTNIQYF TGTGCCAGCAGCGCCTTTTCCGGGACCACAAACATTCAGTACTTC
TRBD1 TRBJ2-7 many TRBV27 CASSWTGPTYEQYF TGTGCCAGCAGCTGGACAGGACCAACCTACGAGCAGTACTTC
TRBD1 TRBJ2-1 many TRBV11-2 CASTHGTDYNEQFF TGTGCCAGCACACATGGGACAGACTACAATGAGCAGTTCTTC
- TRBJ1-2 few TRBV27 CASSFGGQNYGYTF TGTGCCAGCAGTTTCGGCGGACAGAACTATGGCTACACCTTC
TRBD2 TRBJ2-1 - TRBV2 CASSERGGSPGNEQFF TGTGCCAGCAGTGAAAGGGGAGGGTCGCCTGGGAATGAGCAGTTCTTC
- TRBJ1-2 few TRBV4-1 CASSRDGYGYTF TGCGCCAGCAGCCGGGACGGCTATGGCTACACCTTC
TRBD1 TRBJ1-4 - TRBV4-1 CASSLGTGADILFF TGCGCCAGCAGCCTCGGGACAGGGGCCGACATACTGTTTTTT
TRBD2 TRBJ2-3 many TRBV6-2/TRBV6-3 CASVQRGAGDTQYF TGTGCCAGCGTTCAGCGGGGGGCAGGCGATACGCAGTATTTT
- TRBJ1-2 few TRBV19 CASKVKGTSSIGYTF TGTGCCAGTAAAGTTAAAGGGACGTCGAGTATTGGCTACACCTTC
- TRBJ2-3 few TRBV5-4 CASSFYSDTDTQYF TGTGCCAGCAGCTTTTACTCTGACACAGATACGCAGTATTTT
TRBD2 TRBJ2-3 few TRBV6-2/TRBV6-3 CASSYMGLAGGPDTQYF TGTGCCAGCAGTTACATGGGACTAGCGGGGGGGCCAGATACGCAGTATTTT
- TRBJ2-7 many TRBV4-1 CASSPFQAQEQYF TGCGCCAGCAGCCCATTCCAGGCCCAAGAGCAGTACTTC
TRBD1 TRBJ1-5 few TRBV2 CASSETRGQSQPQHF TGTGCCAGCAGTGAAACCAGGGGGCAGAGTCAGCCCCAGCATTTT
- TRBJ1-1 - TRBV5-1 CASSERGYTEAFF TGCGCCAGCAGTGAAAGGGGGTACACTGAAGCTTTCTTT
- TRBJ1-1 many TRBV6-1 CASTYNLGGNTEAFF TGTGCCAGCACCTACAACTTGGGGGGGAACACTGAAGCTTTCTTT
TRBD1 TRBJ1-2 many TRBV6-1 CASSERDRAAYGYTF TGTGCCAGCAGTGAAAGAGACAGGGCAGCCTATGGCTACACCTTC
TRBD1 TRBJ1-1 many TRBV11-2 CASSLQGFPEAFF TGTGCCAGCAGCCTACAGGGGTTCCCTGAAGCTTTCTTT
TRBD2 TRBJ2-5 many TRBV6-1 CASSKGTSGRAQYF TGTGCCAGCTCAAAAGGGACTAGCGGGAGAGCCCAGTACTTC
TRBD1 TRBJ1-2 many TRBV11-1 CASSFRGTGGNYGYTF TGTGCCAGCAGCTTCCGCGGGACAGGGGGGAACTATGGCTACACCTTC
- TRBJ2-3 - TRBV14 CASSHRLESTDTQYF TGTGCCAGCAGCCATAGACTAGAAAGCACAGATACGCAGTATTTT
- TRBJ1-1 few TRBV12-5 CASVDGNTEAFF TGTGCTAGTGTTGACGGGAACACTGAAGCTTTCTTT
TRBD2 TRBJ2-3 many TRBV20-1 CSAKLPGLADTDTQYF TGCAGTGCTAAATTACCGGGACTAGCGGACACAGATACGCAGTATTTT
TRBD2 TRBJ2-3 - TRBV6-5 CASSYDGERGASGQYF TGTGCCAGCAGTTACGATGGGGAGCGGGGGGCCTCGGGGCAGTATTTT
TRBD1 TRBJ1-3 many TRBV11-2 CASSPHRRTGSRNTIYF TGTGCCAGCAGCCCACACCGTAGGACAGGGTCACGAAACACCATATATTTT
- TRBJ1-1 many TRBV11-2 CASSQPRAGDTEAFF TGTGCCAGCAGCCAACCCAGGGCGGGGGACACTGAAGCTTTCTTT
- TRBJ2-5 many TRBV7-8 CASSSQDYVETQYF TGTGCCAGCAGCTCTCAAGACTATGTAGAGACCCAGTACTTC